Detailed here is one T cell receptor beta chain. Its antigen is as yet unknown. Amplified TCR beta CDR3 regions were obtained using RNA transcripts as template. RT-PCR with HTBI primers came first, then second-round multiplex PCR. TCRdb re-called the multiplex PCR reads with MiXCR, one entry per CDR3 protein. The sample lists 740,000 or so distinct CDR3 sequences, 40% occurring once. The V gene end was trimmed by 8 bases and the J gene end by 2 bases; junction bases not matched to a gene: 5. This CDR3 comprises 14 residues. CDR1 is SGHTA and CDR2 is FQGNSA in the germline V gene. This entry belongs to a study of Graves' ophthalmopathy and Graves' hyperthyroidism. Study-wide results and limits: At 60% to 71% sensitivity and roughly 72% specificity, the model predicted progression of the ophthalmopathy. Among thyroid clonotypes expanded above 0.001 frequency, most also appeared in blood.

The chain recombines TRBV7-2 with TRBJ2-7; TRBD2 matches at 11 bases. This clonotype originated in an adult man with Graves' ophthalmopathy. Sequencing was performed on peripheral blood. The CDR3 bases are TGTGCCAGCGTAGCGGGAGGGCCTACCTACGAGCAGTACTTC. This encodes CASVAGGPTYEQYF.